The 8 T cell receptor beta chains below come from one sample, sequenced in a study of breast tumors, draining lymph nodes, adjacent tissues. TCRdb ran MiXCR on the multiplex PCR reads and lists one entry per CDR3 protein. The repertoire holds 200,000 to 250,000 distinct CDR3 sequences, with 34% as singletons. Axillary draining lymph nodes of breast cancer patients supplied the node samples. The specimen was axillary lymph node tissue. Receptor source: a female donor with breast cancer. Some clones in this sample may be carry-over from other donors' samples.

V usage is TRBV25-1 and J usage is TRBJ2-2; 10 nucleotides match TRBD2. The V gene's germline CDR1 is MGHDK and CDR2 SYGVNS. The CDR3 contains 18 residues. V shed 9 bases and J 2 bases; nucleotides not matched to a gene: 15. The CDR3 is CASSPRASGSANTGELFF. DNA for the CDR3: TGTGCCAGTTCCCCTAGGGCTAGCGGGAGCGCAAACACCGGGGAGCTGTTTTTT. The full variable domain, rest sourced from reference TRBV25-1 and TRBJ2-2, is EADIYQTPRYLVIGTGKKITLECSQTMGHDKMYWYQQDPGMELHLIHYSYGVNSTEKGDLSSESTVSRIRTEHFPLTLESARPSHTSQYLCASSPRASGSANTGELFFGEGSRLTVL.

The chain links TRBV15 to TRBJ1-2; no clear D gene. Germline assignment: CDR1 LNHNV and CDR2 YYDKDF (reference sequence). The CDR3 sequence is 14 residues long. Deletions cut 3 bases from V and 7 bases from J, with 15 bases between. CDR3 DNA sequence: TGTGCCACCAGCAGTTTATACAGTCGAGGTGGCTACACCTTC. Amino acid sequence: CATSSLYSRGGYTF.

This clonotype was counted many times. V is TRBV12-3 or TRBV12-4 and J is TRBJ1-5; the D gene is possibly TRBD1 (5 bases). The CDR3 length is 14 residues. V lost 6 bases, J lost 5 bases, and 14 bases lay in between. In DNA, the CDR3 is TGTGCCAGCAGCATGTGGGGGATCCATCAGCCCCAGCATTTT. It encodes CASSMWGIHQPQHF.

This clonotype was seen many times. The CDR3 protein is CASSLLRGQPQHF. In DNA form, the CDR3 reads TGCGCCAGCAGCCTACTTCGAGGACAGCCCCAGCATTTT. This chain uses TRBV5-1 with TRBJ1-5; D remains unclear. There are 13 residues in the CDR3. CDR1 is SGHRS, CDR2 YFSETQ, per germline. Trimming took 4 bases from V and 7 from J, leaving 12 bases between them.

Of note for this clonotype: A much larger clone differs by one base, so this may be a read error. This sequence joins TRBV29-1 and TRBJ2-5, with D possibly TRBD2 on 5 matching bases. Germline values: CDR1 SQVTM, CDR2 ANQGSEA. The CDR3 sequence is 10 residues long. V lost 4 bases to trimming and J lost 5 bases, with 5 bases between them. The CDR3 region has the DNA TGCAGCGTTGCTAGCGAGACCCAGTACTTC. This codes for CSVASETQYF.

DNA of the CDR3: TGCGCCAGCAGCTTGGAACGTCTAGTTATCGATGAGCTGTTTTTT. It specifies CASSLERLVIDELFF. The gene calls are TRBV5-1 and TRBJ2-2, with D unresolved. This CDR3 has 15 amino acids. Per germline, CDR1 SGHRS and CDR2 YFSETQ. Trimming left V 0 bases short and J 11 bases short, with 17 bases between. The complete variable domain, with remaining parts taken from reference TRBV5-1 and TRBJ2-2, reads KAGVTQTPRYLIKTRGQQVTLSCSPISGHRSVSWYQQTPGQGLQFLFEYFSETQRNKGNFPGRFSGRQFSNSRSEMNVSTLELGDSALYLCASSLERLVIDELFFGEGSRLTVL.

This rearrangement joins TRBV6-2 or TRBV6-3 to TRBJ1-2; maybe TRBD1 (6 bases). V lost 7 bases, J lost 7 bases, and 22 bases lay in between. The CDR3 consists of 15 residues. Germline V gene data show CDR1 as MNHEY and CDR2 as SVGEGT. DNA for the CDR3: TGTGCCAGCACCCCAGGTACAGGGTCTGTCGGTGGCTACACCTTC. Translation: CASTPGTGSVGGYTF.

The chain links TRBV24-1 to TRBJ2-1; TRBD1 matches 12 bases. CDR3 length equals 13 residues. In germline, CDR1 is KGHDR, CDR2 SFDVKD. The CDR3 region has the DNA TGTGATTTGCCGGGACAGGGGGCGGATGAGCAGTTCTTC. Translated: CDLPGQGADEQFF.